These 3 T cell receptor beta chains originate from one sample sequenced in a study of breast tumors, draining lymph nodes, adjacent tissues. TCRdb reanalysed the multiplex PCR reads using MiXCR and keeps one entry per CDR3 protein. The repertoire holds about 11,000 distinct CDR3 sequences, with around 36% as singletons. The specimen sequenced was breast tumor tissue. The receptors were gathered from a female donor with breast cancer. Some clones in this sample may be carry-over from other donors' samples.

A note on this clonotype: The junction and the germline gene differ at one end; a read error may be behind it. The rearrangement links TRBV14 to TRBJ1-6, with D hard to call. From germline, CDR1 is SGHDN and CDR2 FVKESK. The CDR3 runs 17 residues. CDR3 amino acids: CTSSQASMGSVESPLHF. The CDR3 DNA reads as TGTACCAGCAGCCAAGCTAGCATGGGCTCGGTAGAATCACCCCTCCACTTT.

Regarding this clonotype: The CDR3 does not close with the conserved phenylalanine or tryptophan, likely indicating a read error. It is unclear where the CDR3 begins or ends on the DNA, so no DNA is shown, and the CDR3 is as TCRdb lists it. The chain couples TRBV20-1 to TRBJ1-6; no DNA check was done on the table's D call, TRBD1. Germline loops: CDR1 DFQATT, CDR2 SNEGSKA (reference sequence). The CDR3 is 9 amino acids long, termini counted. This CDR3 reads CSARPVGGV.

The sample holds many counts of this clonotype. The chain joins TRBV18 to TRBJ1-5; 9 bases map to TRBD1. V was clipped by 4 bases and J by 6 bases; unmatched bases: 4. This CDR3 spans 14 amino acids. Per the germline V gene, CDR1 is KGHSH and CDR2 is LQKENI. The DNA for the CDR3 is TGTGCCAGCTCACGGGACAGGGCGTTTCAGCCCCAGCATTTT. It is translated as CASSRDRAFQPQHF.